This entry is about one T cell receptor (beta chain). Its antigen is still unknown. No base-level quality is on record; no much larger clone is a single base apart. Donors were a few dozen systemically healthy Caucasian individuals from Russia aged roughly 6 to 95 years. Each donor gave approximately 10 milliliters of peripheral blood, collected into EDTA-treated Vacutainer tubes. PBMCs were isolated by Ficoll-Paque density-gradient centrifugation, with at least 7 million obtained per sample. Trizol reagent was used to extract total RNA from the PBMCs, yielding at least 6 micrograms per sample. For every donor, flow cytometry on a PBMC aliquot measured the percentage of naive CD45RAhigh/CD27high T cells. The data were taken from a study of blood T cells in healthy people across ages (dated by TCRdb to the mid-2010s). Broadly, across the study: Template switching captured roughly one uniquely barcoded TCR beta cDNA molecule per two T cells in model experiments. To track age-related changes in TCR beta repertoire diversity, the study relied on deep sequencing normalized with unique cDNA molecular identifiers. Four age groups were formed from the donors: young (average about 16 years), middle-aged (just under 40), aged (roughly 58) and long-lived (roughly 88). Donors of different ages were randomly distributed across sequencing lanes to avoid experimental bias. The study analyzed two additional independent replicas of 1 million unique cDNA reads from the same blood draw for two donors, one aged 18 to 30 and one aged 80 or older.

The germline V end is reduced by 5 bases and the J end by 0 bases; junction bases left unmatched: 8. The CDR3 covers 15 residues, taking in both the cysteine and the phenylalanine. The read is trimmed to its CDR3 DNA, 45 bases read in frame from base 1. Taken from the germline V gene (reference sequence), the CDR1 and CDR2 loops are GTSNPN and SVGIG. Results the study describes overall, beyond this receptor: The CMV infection status of donors was not known, potentially confounding age-related changes in expanded clonotypes. Compared with the aged group, more naive CD4+ T cells, fewer expanded clones and increased TCR diversity were shown by the long-lived group, suggesting age selection. Estimates of total diversity from one million sequenced T cells were regarded as lower bounds and underestimates. There was a strong correlation between observed TCR beta diversity and the percentage of naive T cells measured by flow cytometry. Because profiling used bulk unsorted PBMCs, naive and antigen-experienced compartments could not be compared conclusively. As age increased, observed TCR beta diversity per million T cells dropped in a roughly linear way, and a significant reduction was already evident by age 40.

Receptor amplification or capture employed 5' RACE. This sample was sequenced with an Illumina HiSeq 2500. The second PCR ran for about 6 to 12 cycles and used a J-beta primer mix along with a sample-barcoded 5' primer. Each TCR beta cDNA molecule received a unique molecular identifier from a template-switch 5' adaptor carrying 12 random nucleotides. Each sample yielded at least 3 million CDR3-containing paired-end reads. The Mint cDNA synthesis kit, primed by a TRBC-specific oligonucleotide, was used to synthesize first-strand cDNA from all RNA. After uracil-DNA glycosylase treatment, a first 18-cycle PCR used universal primers M1SS and BC2_uni_R on all cDNA. Under the source paper's analysis protocol: Normalization of each sample was performed by random selection of 1 million high-quality reads, each carrying a distinct molecular identifier. Instead of being binned into consensus sequences, reads that shared molecular identifiers were thrown out. CDR3 identification, clonotype clustering and error correction used MiTCR with a Q25 quality threshold and the strictest error-elimination algorithm. A nonparametric unseen species model with Euler transformation was used to estimate a lower bound on total TCR beta diversity. TCRdb reworked the public reads: Q25 trimming with fastp, MiXCR clone assembly, productive beta chains retained. Each entry merges the rows of one CDR3 protein and shows their most common DNA and genes. What appears here as the V and J calls and clone size reflects TCRdb's work, not the paper's. The sample has hundreds of thousands of distinct CDR3 sequences on record, about 30% of them singletons. The leading ten clones occupy 15% to 19% of the sample.

The rearrangement joined TRBV30 to TRBJ2-3; a stretch of 7 junction bases matches TRBD2. The sequencing input was blood. The source of this sequence is a woman older than 75 in good health. Donor details come from another sample of the same person, matched by shared clones. The nucleotides are TGTGCCTGGTCTGAGCGGGACCTCAGCACAGATACGCAGTATTTT. Translated, it reads CAWSERDLSTDTQYF.